The 14 T cell receptor beta chains in this list originate from one sample, sequenced in a study of T-cell reconstitution after alpha-beta-depleted transplantation in children. The TCRbeta library incorporated unique molecular identifiers. TCRdb reprocessed the PCR reads via MiXCR and lists one record per CDR3 protein. The sample holds 300,000 to 350,000 distinct CDR3 sequences, 23% seen once. The sequencing used PBMCs, mostly from graft donor cells, collected 180 days after TCRalphabeta/CD19-depleted stem cell transplant. The receptors come from a male patient between 10 and 17 years old who had a stem cell transplant for acute lymphoblastic leukemia, so the T cells may come from the graft donor.

V and J are TRBV6-2 or TRBV6-3 and TRBJ2-3, with TRBD2 as a possible D gene (5 bases). Germline V gene lookup returns CDR1 MNHEY and CDR2 SVGEGT. This CDR3 is 15 amino acids long. The V gene lost 2 bases and the J gene lost 5 bases, with 14 bases spanning the gap. The CDR3 region is CASSYQRTGRDTQYF. The CDR3 DNA follows: TGTGCCAGCAGTTACCAGCGGACGGGTAGAGATACGCAGTATTTT.

The CDR3 DNA sequence: TGCGCCAGCAGCTTGCCGACAGGGGGCGCCGCTCGTAACACTGAAGCTTTCTTT. Translation gives CASSLPTGGAARNTEAFF. The V call is TRBV5-1, the J call TRBJ1-1; TRBD1 matches 10 bases. Germline lookup yields CDR1 SGHRS and CDR2 YFSETQ. Unmatched junction bases numbered 11, after V lost 1 base and J lost 2 bases. CDR3 length: 18 residues.

This clonotype showed up just a few times. V is TRBV29-1 and J is TRBJ2-7; 12 nucleotides agree with TRBD2. Per germline, CDR1 SQVTM and CDR2 ANQGSEA. The CDR3 contains 15 residues. Trimming cost V 4 bases and J 6 bases; bases outside gene matches: 10. Written as DNA, the CDR3 is TGCAGCGTTGGGACTAGCGGGGCCTCTTCAGGCGAGCAGTACTTC. Translation gives CSVGTSGASSGEQYF.

V is TRBV7-3 and J is TRBJ2-1, with a tentative D call TRBD2 (6 bases). Trimming took off 2 bases at V and 0 bases at J, with 20 bases between the two ends. CDR3 size: 19 residues. Germline V gene lookup returns CDR1 SGHTA and CDR2 FQGTGA. The CDR3 loop is CASSLPSAGRVLSYNEQFF. The CDR3 coding sequence is TGTGCCAGCAGCTTACCCTCGGCGGGGCGGGTTCTCTCCTACAATGAGCAGTTCTTC.

On this clonotype: The junction and the germline gene differ at one end; a read error may be behind it. V and J are TRBV6-6 and TRBJ2-3; D gene unclear. The CDR3 has 11 residues. Germline CDR1 MNHNY, CDR2 SVGAGI (reference sequence). In nucleotides, the CDR3 is TGTGCCAGCAGGACATGGGATACGCAGTTTTTT. Amino acids: CASRTWDTQFF.

The chain combines TRBV29-1 with TRBJ1-2; D not resolved. With 6 bases removed from V and 1 base from J, the gap between germline ends came to 9 bases. Germline assignment: CDR1 SQVTM and CDR2 ANQGSEA. This CDR3 contains 12 residues. The CDR3 DNA sequence: TGCAGCGTGGGAGGCATTAACTATGGCTACACCTTC. Amino acids: CSVGGINYGYTF.

V usage is TRBV29-1 and J usage is TRBJ2-3, with TRBD2 matching 13 bases. The CDR3 has 16 residues. Germline CDR1 is SQVTM and CDR2 is ANQGSEA. The V and J ends lost 3 bases and 6 bases, in that order; junction bases with no gene match: 9. CDR3 protein: CSVEGTSGRDYDTQYF. CDR3 DNA: TGCAGCGTTGAGGGTACTAGCGGGAGGGATTATGATACGCAGTATTTT.

This clonotype appeared once. V usage is TRBV11-2 and J usage is TRBJ2-1, with D unresolved. Germline V gene data show CDR1 as SGHAT and CDR2 as FQNNGV. V was cut by 3 bases and J by 5 bases, with 11 bases left in between. The CDR3 is made up of 14 amino acids. CDR3 region: CASSFLRENNEQFF. CDR3 in DNA: TGTGCCAGCAGCTTCCTCCGCGAGAACAATGAGCAGTTCTTC.

The chain employs TRBV3-1 and TRBJ2-3, with 12 bases fitting TRBD2. The CDR3 contains 15 residues. The J segment lost 6 bases and the V segment lost 11 bases, leaving 12 bases of the junction unmatched. CDR1 and CDR2 (germline): LGHDT, YNNKEL (reference sequence). Here the CDR3 DNA reads TGTGCCGTTTTCTACCGGACTAGCGGGACGGATACGCAGTATTTT. Amino acids: CAVFYRTSGTDTQYF.

The V call is TRBV12-3 or TRBV12-4, the J call TRBJ1-1, with D maybe TRBD1 (5 bases). V was cut by 5 bases and J by 1 base, with 14 bases left in between. CDR3 length equals 15 residues. CDR3: CASSQTVWGNTEAFF. In nucleotides, the CDR3 is TGTGCCAGCAGTCAGACAGTCTGGGGGAACACTGAAGCTTTCTTT.

The chain uses TRBV7-2 and TRBJ2-7; D not certain. This CDR3 has 13 amino acids. CDR1 and CDR2 from the germline V gene are SGHTA and FQGNSA. Trimming took off 1 base at V and 9 bases at J, with 13 bases between the two ends. CDR3 amino acids: CASSLGQWARQYF. The CDR3 DNA follows: TGTGCCAGCAGCTTAGGGCAGTGGGCGCGGCAGTACTTC. The full variable domain, its missing parts supplied by reference TRBV7-2 and TRBJ2-7, is GAGVSQSPSNKVTEKGKDVELRCDPISGHTALYWYRQSLGQGLEFLIYFQGNSAPDKSGLPSDRFSAERTGGSVSTLTIQRTQQEDSAVYLCASSLGQWARQYFGPGTRLTVT.

The V gene is TRBV6-5, the J gene TRBJ2-7, with D possibly matching TRBD1 (5 bases). Germline V gene sequence: CDR1 MNHEY, CDR2 SVGAGI. V was pared by 0 bases and J by 1 base, with 13 bases between. The CDR3 contains 16 residues. The CDR3 is CASSYSRTRSSYEQYF. The CDR3 bases are TGTGCCAGCAGTTACTCGCGGACACGGAGTTCCTACGAGCAGTACTTC.

J is TRBJ2-1 and V is TRBV12-3 or TRBV12-4; TRBD2 aligns across 7 bases. The CDR3 is 16 amino acids. The V segment lost 6 bases and the J segment 4 bases; nucleotides outside the gene matches: 12. Written as DNA, the CDR3 is TGTGCCAGCAGCTTACAGCGGGGTGGGCTATACAATGAGCAGTTCTTC. This gives the protein CASSLQRGGLYNEQFF.

V is TRBV14 and J is TRBJ2-7; D gene ambiguous. Germline assignment: CDR1 SGHDN and CDR2 FVKESK. The CDR3 consists of 11 residues. V was clipped by 5 bases and J by 3 bases, with 5 bases between them. The CDR3 region has the DNA TGTGCCAGCAGCAAACACTACGAGCAGTACTTC. It codes for CASSKHYEQYF.